This T cell receptor (beta chain) derives from a study of blood T cell repertoires in COVID-19. Produced via immunoSEQ multiplex PCR; TCRdb's table is partial and in-frame only. The sample lists 70,000 or so clones, roughly 87% occurring once. Germline CDR1 is SGHRS and CDR2 is YFSETQ. The CDR3 has 17 amino acids. V shed 3 bases and J 4 bases; nucleotides not matched to a gene: 7. The chain carries TRBV5-1 and TRBJ2-1, with 13 bases matching TRBD2. The TCR comes from a woman between 18 and 30 years old with acute or convalescent COVID-19. Sample: peripheral blood. The CDR3 region is CASSYTGLAGVYNEQFF. The CDR3 DNA reads TGCGCCAGCAGCTACACCGGACTAGCGGGAGTGTACAATGAGCAGTTCTTC. Supplemented by reference TRBV5-1 and TRBJ2-1, the full variable domain reads KAGVTQTPRYLIKTRGQQVTLSCSPISGHRSVSWYQQTPGQGLQFLFEYFSETQRNKGNFPGRFSGRQFSNSRSEMNVSTLELGDSALYLCASSYTGLAGVYNEQFFGPGTRLTVL.